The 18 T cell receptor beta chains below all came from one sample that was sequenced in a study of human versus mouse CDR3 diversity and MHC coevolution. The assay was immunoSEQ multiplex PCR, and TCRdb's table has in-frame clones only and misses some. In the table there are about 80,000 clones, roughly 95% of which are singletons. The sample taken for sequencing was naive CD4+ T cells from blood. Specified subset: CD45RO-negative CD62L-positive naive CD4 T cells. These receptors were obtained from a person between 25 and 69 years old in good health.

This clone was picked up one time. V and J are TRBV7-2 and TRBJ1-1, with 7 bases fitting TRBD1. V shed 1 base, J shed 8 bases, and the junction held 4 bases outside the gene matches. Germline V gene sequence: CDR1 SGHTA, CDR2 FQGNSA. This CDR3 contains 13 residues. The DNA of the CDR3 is TGTGCCAGCAGCTTAGTAAGGGGGCGGGAAGCTTTCTTT. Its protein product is CASSLVRGREAFF.

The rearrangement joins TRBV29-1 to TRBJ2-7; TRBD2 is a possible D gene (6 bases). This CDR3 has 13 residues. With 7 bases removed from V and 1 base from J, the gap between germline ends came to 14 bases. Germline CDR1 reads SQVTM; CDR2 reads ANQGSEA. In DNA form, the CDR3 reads TGCAGCGCCCAGTGGGGGGTTTCCTACGAGCAGTACTTC. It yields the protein CSAQWGVSYEQYF.

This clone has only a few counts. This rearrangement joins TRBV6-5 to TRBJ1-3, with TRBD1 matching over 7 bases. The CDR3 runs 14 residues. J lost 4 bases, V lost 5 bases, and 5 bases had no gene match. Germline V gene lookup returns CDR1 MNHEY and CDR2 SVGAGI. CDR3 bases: TGTGCCAGCAGTCCTTCGGACAGGGGAAACACCATATATTTT. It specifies CASSPSDRGNTIYF.

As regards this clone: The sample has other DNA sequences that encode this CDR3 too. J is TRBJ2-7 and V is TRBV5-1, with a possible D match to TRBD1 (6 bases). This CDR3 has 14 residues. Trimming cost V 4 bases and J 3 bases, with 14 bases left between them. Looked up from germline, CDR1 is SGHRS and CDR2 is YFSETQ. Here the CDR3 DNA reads TGCGCCAGCAGCCCCGGGACAAGCCGCTACGAGCAGTACTTC. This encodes CASSPGTSRYEQYF.

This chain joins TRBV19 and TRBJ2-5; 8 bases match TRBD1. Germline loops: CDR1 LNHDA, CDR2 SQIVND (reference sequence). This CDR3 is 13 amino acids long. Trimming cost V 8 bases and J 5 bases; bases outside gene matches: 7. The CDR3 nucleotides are TGTGCCAGTCGCCAGGGGGCAGAGGAGACCCAGTACTTC. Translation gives CASRQGAEETQYF.

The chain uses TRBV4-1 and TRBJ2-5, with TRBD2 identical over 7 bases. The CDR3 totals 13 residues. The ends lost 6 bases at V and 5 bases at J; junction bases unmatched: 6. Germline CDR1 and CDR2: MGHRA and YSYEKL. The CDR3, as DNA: TGCGCCAGCAGGGGAGGGGACCGGGAGACCCAGTACTTC. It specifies CASRGGDRETQYF.

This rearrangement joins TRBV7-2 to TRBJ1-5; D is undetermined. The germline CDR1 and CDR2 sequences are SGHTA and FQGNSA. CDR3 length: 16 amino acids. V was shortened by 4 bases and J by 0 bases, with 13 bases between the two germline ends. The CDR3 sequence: CASSYVGGNSNQPQHF. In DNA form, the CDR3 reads TGTGCCAGCAGCTATGTAGGAGGAAATAGCAATCAGCCCCAGCATTTT.

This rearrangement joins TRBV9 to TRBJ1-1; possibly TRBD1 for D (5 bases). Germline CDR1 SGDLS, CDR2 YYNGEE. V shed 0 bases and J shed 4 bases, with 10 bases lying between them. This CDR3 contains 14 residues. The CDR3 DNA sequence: TGTGCCAGCAGCGTAGACCAGGGCGGCACTGAAGCTTTCTTT. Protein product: CASSVDQGGTEAFF.

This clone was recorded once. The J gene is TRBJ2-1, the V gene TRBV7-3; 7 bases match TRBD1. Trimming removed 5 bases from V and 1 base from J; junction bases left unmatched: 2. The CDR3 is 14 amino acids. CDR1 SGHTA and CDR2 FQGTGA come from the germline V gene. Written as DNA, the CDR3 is TGTGCCAGCAGCCGGGGACAGTCCTACAATGAGCAGTTCTTC. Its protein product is CASSRGQSYNEQFF.

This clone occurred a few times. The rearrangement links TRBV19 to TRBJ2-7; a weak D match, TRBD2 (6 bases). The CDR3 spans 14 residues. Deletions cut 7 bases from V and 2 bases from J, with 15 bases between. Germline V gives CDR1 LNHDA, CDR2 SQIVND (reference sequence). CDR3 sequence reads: CASTAEGRTYEQYF. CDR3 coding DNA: TGTGCCAGTACCGCGGAGGGACGGACCTACGAGCAGTACTTC.

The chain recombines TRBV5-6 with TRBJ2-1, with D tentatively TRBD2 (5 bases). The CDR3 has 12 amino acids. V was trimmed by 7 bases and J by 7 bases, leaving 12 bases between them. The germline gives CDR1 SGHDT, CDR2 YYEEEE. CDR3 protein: CASLETGNEQFF. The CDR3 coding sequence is TGTGCCAGCCTAGAAACGGGGAATGAGCAGTTCTTC.

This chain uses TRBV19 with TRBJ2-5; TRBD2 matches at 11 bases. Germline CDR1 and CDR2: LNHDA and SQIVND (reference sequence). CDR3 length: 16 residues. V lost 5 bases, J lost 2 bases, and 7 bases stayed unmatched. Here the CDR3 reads CASSLGASGRQETQYF. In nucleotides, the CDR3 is TGTGCCAGTAGTCTAGGCGCTAGCGGGAGGCAAGAGACCCAGTACTTC.

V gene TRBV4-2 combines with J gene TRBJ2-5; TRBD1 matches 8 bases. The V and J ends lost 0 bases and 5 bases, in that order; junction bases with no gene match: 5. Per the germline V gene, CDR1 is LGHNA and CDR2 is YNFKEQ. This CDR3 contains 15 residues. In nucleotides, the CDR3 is TGTGCCAGCAGCCAAGAGCCAGGGGGCCTCGAGACCCAGTACTTC. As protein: CASSQEPGGLETQYF.

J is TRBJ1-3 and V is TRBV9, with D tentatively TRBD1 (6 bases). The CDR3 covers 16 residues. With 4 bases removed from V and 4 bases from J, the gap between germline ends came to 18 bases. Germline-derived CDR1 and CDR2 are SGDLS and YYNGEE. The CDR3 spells CASSFTGSELGNTIYF. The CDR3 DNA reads TGTGCCAGCAGCTTTACAGGGTCTGAGCTCGGAAACACCATATATTTT.

CDR3 DNA sequence: TGTGCCAGTAGTATGATTCCGAGGGGGAGCACAGATACGCAGTATTTT. This translates into CASSMIPRGSTDTQYF. The chain employs TRBV19 and TRBJ2-3; D is perhaps TRBD1 (6 bases). Trimming removed 3 bases from V and 0 bases from J, with 13 bases in between. Germline assignment: CDR1 LNHDA and CDR2 SQIVND (reference sequence). The CDR3 sequence is 16 residues long.

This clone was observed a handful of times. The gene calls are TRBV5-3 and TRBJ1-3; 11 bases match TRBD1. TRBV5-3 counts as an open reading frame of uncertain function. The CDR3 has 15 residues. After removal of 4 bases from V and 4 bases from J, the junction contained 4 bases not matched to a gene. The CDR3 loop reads CARSRTGGEGNTIYF. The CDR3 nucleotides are TGTGCCAGAAGCAGGACAGGGGGCGAAGGAAACACCATATATTTT.

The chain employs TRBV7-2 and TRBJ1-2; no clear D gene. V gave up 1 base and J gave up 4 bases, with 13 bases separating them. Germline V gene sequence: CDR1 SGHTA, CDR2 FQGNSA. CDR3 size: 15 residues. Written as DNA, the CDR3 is TGTGCCAGCAGCTTAGAGGTGACTGACGCCTATGGCTACACCTTC. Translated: CASSLEVTDAYGYTF.

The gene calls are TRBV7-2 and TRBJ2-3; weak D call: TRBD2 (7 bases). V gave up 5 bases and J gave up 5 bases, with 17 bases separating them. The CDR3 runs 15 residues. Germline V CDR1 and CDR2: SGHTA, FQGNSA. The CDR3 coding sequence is TGTGCCAGCAGCCCGGTGGGAGGGGGTGGAGATACGCAGTATTTT. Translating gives CASSPVGGGGDTQYF. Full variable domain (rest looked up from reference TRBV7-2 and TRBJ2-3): GAGVSQSPSNKVTEKGKDVELRCDPISGHTALYWYRQSLGQGLEFLIYFQGNSAPDKSGLPSDRFSAERTGGSVSTLTIQRTQQEDSAVYLCASSPVGGGGDTQYFGPGTRLTVL.